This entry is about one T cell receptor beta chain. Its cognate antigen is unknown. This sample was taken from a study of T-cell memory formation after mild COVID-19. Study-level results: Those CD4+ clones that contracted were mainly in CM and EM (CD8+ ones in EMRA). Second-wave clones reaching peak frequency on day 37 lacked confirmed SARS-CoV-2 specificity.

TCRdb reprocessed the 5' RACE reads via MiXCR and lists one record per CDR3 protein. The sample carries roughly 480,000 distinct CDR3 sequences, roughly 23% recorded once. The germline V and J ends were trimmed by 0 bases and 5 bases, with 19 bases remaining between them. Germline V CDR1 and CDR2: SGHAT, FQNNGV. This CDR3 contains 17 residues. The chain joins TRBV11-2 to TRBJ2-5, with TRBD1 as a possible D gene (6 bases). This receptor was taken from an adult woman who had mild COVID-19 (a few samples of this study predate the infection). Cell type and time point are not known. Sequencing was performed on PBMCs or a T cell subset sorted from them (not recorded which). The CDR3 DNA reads TGTGCCAGCAGCTTAGATATGGGACACCTCAGGCGGGAGACCCAGTACTTC. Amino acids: CASSLDMGHLRRETQYF.